Given below is one T cell receptor beta chain in context. These data are taken from a study of metastatic and nonmetastatic thyroid tumors. V dropped 6 bases and J dropped 2 bases, with 9 bases sitting between them. The germline V gene has CDR1 LNHDA and CDR2 SQIVND (reference sequence). The CDR3 extends over 13 amino acids. Before thyroid surgery, none of the patients had received any treatment. Original processing notes: Construction of a distant-metastasis classifier for papillary thyroid cancer relied on CDR3 differences across clinicopathological groups. TCRdb reanalyzed the PCR reads via MiXCR. These V and J calls rely on TCRdb rather than the paper's analysis. This table has 15,000 to 20,000 clones, approximately 35% appearing once.

The specimen was tumor tissue. The receptor's source is a male donor with papillary thyroid cancer or a benign thyroid nodule (not recorded which). Some clones in this sample may be carry-over from other donors' samples. V gene TRBV19 combines with J gene TRBJ2-3, with D hard to call. DNA for the CDR3: TGTGCCAGTAGGGGCAGTTTCACAGATACGCAGTATTTT. Residues: CASRGSFTDTQYF.